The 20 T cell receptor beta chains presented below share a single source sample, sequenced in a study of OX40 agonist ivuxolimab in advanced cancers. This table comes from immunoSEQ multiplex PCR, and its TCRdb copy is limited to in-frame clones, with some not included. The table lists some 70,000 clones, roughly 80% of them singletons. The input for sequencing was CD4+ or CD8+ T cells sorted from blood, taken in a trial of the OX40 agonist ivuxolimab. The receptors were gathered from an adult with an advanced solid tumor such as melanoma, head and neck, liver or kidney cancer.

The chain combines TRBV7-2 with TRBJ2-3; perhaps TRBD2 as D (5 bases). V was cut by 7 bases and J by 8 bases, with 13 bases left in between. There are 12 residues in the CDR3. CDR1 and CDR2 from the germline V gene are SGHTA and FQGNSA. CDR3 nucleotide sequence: TGTGCCAGCACCCTTAACCGGGGTACGCAGTATTTT. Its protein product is CASTLNRGTQYF.

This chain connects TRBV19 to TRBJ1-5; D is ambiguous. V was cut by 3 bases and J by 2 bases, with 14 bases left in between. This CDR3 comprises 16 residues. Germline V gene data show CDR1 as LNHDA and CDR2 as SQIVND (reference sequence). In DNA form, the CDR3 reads TGTGCCAGTAGTATTTCTGGGCAGAAAGGCAATCAGCCCCAGCATTTT. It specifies CASSISGQKGNQPQHF.

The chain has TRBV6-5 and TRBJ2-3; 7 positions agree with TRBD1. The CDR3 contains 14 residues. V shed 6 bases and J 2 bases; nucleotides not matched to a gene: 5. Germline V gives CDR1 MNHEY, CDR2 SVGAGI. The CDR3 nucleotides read TGTGCCAGCAGGCGGACAGGCCTCACAGATACGCAGTATTTT. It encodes CASRRTGLTDTQYF.

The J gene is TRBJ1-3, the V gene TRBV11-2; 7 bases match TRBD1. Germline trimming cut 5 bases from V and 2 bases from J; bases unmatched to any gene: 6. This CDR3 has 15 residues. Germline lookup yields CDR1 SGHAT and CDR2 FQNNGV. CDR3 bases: TGTGCCAGCAGCCCCAAAGGGACAGCTGGAAACACCATATATTTT. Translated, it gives CASSPKGTAGNTIYF.

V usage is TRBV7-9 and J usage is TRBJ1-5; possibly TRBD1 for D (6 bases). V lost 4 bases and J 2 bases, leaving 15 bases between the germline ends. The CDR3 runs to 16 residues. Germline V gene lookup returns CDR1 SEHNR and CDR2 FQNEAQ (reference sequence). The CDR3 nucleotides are TGTGCCAGCAGCTCAGGAGGGGGGGCTGGCAATCAGCCCCAGCATTTT. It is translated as CASSSGGGAGNQPQHF.

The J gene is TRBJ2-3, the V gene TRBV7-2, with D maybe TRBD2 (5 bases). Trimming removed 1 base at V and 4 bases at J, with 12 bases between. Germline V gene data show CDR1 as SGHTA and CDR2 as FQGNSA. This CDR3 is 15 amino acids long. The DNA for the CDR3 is TGTGCCAGCAGCTTAGAAAGGCTAGCACCAGATACGCAGTATTTT. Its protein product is CASSLERLAPDTQYF.

DNA of the CDR3: TGTGCCATCAATGGACAGGGGCACAATTCACCCCTCCACTTT. It yields the protein CAINGQGHNSPLHF. The chain employs TRBV10-3 and TRBJ1-6; 9 bases are a match to TRBD1. The CDR3 consists of 14 residues. Germline CDR1 is ENHRY and CDR2 is SYGVKD. Unmatched junction bases numbered 5, after V lost 7 bases and J lost 7 bases.

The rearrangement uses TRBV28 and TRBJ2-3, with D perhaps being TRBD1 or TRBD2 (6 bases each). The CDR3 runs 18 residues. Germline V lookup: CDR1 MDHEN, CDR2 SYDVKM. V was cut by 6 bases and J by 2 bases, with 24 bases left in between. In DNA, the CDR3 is TGTGCCAGCAGCCCCGGGGGCGGAGGGCGGGATATCACAGATACGCAGTATTTT. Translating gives CASSPGGGGRDITDTQYF.

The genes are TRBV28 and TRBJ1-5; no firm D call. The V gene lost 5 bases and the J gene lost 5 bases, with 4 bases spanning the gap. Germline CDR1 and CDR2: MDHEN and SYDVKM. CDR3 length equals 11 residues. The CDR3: CASSGDQPQHF. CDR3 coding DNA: TGTGCCAGCAGTGGCGATCAGCCCCAGCATTTT.

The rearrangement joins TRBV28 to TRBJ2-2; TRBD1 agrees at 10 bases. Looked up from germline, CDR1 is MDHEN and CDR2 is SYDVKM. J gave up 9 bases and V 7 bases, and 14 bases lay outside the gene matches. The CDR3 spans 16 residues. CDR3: CASTPWDRGAQWELFF. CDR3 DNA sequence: TGTGCCAGCACCCCGTGGGACAGGGGTGCGCAATGGGAGCTGTTTTTT.

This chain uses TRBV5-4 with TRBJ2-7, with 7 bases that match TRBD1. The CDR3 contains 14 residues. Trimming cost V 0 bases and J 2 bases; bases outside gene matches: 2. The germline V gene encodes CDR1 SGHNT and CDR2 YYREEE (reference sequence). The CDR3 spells CASSLGQGPYEQYF. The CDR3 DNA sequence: TGTGCCAGCAGCTTGGGACAGGGCCCCTACGAGCAGTACTTC.

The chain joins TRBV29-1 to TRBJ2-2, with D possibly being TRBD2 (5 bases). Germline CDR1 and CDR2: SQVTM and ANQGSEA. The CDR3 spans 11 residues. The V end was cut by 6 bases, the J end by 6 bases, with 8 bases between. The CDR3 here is CSVRDAGELFF. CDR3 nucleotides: TGCAGCGTCCGGGATGCCGGGGAGCTGTTTTTT.

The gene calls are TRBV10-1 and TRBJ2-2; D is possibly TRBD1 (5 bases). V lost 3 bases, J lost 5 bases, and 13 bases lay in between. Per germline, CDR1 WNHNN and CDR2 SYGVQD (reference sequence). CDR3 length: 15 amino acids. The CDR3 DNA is TGCGCCAGCAGTGATTTACAGGTTGGGACCGGGGAGCTGTTTTTT. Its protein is CASSDLQVGTGELFF.

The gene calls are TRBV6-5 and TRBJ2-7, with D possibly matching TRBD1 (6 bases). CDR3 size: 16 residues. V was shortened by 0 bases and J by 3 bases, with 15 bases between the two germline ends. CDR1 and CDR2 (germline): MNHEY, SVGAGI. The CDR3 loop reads CASSYSGAASHYEQYF. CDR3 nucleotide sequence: TGTGCCAGCAGTTACTCGGGGGCGGCTAGCCACTACGAGCAGTACTTC.

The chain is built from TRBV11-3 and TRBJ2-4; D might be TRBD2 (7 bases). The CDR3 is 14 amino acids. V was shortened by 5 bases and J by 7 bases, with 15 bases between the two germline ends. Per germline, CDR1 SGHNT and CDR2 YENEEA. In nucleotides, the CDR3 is TGTGCCAGCAGCGACCGCGGGGGCGGGAACATTCAGTACTTC. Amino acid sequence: CASSDRGGGNIQYF.

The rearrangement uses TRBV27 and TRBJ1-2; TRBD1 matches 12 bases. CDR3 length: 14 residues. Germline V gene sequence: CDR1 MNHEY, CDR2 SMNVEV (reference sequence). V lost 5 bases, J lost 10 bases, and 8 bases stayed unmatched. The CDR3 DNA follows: TGTGCCAGCAGTCACCCCGGGACAGGGGGCGACTACACCTTC. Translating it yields CASSHPGTGGDYTF.

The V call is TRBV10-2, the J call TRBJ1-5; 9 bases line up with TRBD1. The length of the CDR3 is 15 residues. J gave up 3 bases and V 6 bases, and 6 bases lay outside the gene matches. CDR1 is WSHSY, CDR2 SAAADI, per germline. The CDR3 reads CASRDRGGFNQPQHF. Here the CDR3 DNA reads TGCGCCAGCAGAGACAGGGGGGGATTCAATCAGCCCCAGCATTTT.

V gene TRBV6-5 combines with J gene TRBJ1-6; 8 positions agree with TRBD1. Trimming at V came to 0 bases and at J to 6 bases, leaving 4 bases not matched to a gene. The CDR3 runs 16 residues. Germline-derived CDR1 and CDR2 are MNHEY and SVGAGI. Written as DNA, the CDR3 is TGTGCCAGCAGTTACTCAGGGACAGGTTCTAATTCACCCCTCCACTTT. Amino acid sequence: CASSYSGTGSNSPLHF.

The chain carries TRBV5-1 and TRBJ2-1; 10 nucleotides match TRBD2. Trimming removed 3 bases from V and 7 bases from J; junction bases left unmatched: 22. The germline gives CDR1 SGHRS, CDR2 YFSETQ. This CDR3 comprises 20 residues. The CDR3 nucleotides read TGCGCCAGCAGCTCGTGGAAGCCGGGACTAGCGCTAAAGGTGGGGAATGAGCAGTTCTTC. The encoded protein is CASSSWKPGLALKVGNEQFF.

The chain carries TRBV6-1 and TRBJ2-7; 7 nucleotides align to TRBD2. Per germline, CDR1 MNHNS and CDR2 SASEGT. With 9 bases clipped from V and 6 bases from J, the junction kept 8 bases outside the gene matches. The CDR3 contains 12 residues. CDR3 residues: CARGDWGGEQYF. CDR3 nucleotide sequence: TGTGCCAGGGGGGACTGGGGGGGCGAGCAGTACTTC.